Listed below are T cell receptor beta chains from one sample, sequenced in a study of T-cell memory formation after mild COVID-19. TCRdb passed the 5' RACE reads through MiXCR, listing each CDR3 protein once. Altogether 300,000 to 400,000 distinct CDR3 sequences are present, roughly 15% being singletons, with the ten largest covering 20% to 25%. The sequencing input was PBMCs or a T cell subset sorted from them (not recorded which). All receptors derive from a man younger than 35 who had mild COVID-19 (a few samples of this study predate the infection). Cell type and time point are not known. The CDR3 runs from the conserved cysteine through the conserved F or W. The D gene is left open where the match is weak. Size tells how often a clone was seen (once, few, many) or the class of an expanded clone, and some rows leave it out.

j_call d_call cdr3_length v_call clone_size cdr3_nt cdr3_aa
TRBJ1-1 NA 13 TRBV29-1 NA TGCAGCGTTGAGGGTCAGGGGACCACTGAAGCTTTCTTT CSVEGQGTTEAFF
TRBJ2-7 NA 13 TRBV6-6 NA TGTGCCAGCAGTTACCCCTTTTCCTACGAGCAGTACTTC CASSYPFSYEQYF
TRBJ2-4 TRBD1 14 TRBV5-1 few TGCGCCAGCAGCTCAGACAGGGGGGTCTACATTCAGTACTTC CASSSDRGVYIQYF
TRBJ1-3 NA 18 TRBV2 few TGTGCCAGCAGTCTTAGGACCCACTTAAGGAGCTCTGGAAACACCATATATTTT CASSLRTHLRSSGNTIYF
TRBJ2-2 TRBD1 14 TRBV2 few TGTGCCAGCGGGGACAGGGTTCGTACCGGGGAGCTGTTTTTT CASGDRVRTGELFF
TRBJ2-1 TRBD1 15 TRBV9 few TGTGCCAGCAGCGCTACAGGGGGCCGATACAATGAGCAGTTCTTC CASSATGGRYNEQFF
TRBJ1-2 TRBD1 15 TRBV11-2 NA TGTGCCAGCAGCGCTCGACAGGGGGAGGAGAATGGCTACACCTTC CASSARQGEENGYTF
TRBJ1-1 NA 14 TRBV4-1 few TGCGCCAGCAGCCAGTTCGGGGGGAACACTGAAGCTTTCTTT CASSQFGGNTEAFF
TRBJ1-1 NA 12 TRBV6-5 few TGTGCCAGCAGTTATCAGGGGTCTGAAGCTTTCTTT CASSYQGSEAFF
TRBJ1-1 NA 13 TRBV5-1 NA TGCGCCAGCAGCTTGTTCGGCGAGACTGAAGCTTTCTTT CASSLFGETEAFF